The T cell receptor (beta chain) under discussion was sequenced for a study of CD8+ T cells in alopecia areata. The wider study: C3H/HeJ donors with spontaneous alopecia, roughly 6-12 months old, supplied skin grafts to 7-10-week-old female C3H/HeJ mice. Overall study results and limits: Normal skin's resident alphabeta T cells are also sequenced in scalp samples. Affected scalp, especially in alopecia totalis/universalis, had a higher clonality than normal scalp did.

The authors sorted pooled cutaneous lymph node cells using CD4, CD8alpha, NKG2D, NKG2ACE and other markers. The CDR3 spans 17 residues. V dropped 0 bases and J dropped 0; count of bases not matched to a gene: 2. CDR1 and CDR2 (germline): NSHNY, SYGAGN. Worth noting for this clone: The antigen remains unidentified. Gene names follow the mouse nomenclature. The CDR3 goes on 4 residues after the read ends, and that part is filled in from the germline J gene.

Sequencing relied on a cDNA template that was reverse transcribed from extracted RNA. Assay used: immunoSEQ multiplex PCR; TCRdb lists only in-frame clones, some missing. The sample includes more than 250,000 clones, none of them occurring once. The material sequenced was CD4+ T cells sorted from a lymph node. This TCR derives from a C3H/HeJ mouse with alopecia areata. Strain haplotype (MHC): H2-k. The rearrangement links TRBV13-1 to TRBJ2-1; TRBD2 matches 11 bases. The DNA read from the CDR3 is TGTGCCAGCAGTGATGCGACTGGGGGGGATAACTATGCT. Translated: CASSDATGGDNYA. The entire CDR3 protein reads CASSDATGGDNYAEQFF.